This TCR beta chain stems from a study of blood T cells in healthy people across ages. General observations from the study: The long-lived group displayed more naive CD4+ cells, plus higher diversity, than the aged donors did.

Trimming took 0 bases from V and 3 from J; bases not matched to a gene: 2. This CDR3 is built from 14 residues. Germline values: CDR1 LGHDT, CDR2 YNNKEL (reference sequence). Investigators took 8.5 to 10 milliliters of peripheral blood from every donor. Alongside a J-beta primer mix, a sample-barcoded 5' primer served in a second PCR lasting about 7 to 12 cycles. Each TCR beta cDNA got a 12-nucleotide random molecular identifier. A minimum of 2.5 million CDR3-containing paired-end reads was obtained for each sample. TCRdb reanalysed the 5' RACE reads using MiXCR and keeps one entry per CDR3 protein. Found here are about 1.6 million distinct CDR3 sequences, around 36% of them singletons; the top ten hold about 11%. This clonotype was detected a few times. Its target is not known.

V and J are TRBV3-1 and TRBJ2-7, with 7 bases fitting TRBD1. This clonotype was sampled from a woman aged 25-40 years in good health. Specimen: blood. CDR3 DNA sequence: TGTGCCAGCAGCCAAGATGGACAGGACTACGAGCAGTACTTC. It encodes CASSQDGQDYEQYF.